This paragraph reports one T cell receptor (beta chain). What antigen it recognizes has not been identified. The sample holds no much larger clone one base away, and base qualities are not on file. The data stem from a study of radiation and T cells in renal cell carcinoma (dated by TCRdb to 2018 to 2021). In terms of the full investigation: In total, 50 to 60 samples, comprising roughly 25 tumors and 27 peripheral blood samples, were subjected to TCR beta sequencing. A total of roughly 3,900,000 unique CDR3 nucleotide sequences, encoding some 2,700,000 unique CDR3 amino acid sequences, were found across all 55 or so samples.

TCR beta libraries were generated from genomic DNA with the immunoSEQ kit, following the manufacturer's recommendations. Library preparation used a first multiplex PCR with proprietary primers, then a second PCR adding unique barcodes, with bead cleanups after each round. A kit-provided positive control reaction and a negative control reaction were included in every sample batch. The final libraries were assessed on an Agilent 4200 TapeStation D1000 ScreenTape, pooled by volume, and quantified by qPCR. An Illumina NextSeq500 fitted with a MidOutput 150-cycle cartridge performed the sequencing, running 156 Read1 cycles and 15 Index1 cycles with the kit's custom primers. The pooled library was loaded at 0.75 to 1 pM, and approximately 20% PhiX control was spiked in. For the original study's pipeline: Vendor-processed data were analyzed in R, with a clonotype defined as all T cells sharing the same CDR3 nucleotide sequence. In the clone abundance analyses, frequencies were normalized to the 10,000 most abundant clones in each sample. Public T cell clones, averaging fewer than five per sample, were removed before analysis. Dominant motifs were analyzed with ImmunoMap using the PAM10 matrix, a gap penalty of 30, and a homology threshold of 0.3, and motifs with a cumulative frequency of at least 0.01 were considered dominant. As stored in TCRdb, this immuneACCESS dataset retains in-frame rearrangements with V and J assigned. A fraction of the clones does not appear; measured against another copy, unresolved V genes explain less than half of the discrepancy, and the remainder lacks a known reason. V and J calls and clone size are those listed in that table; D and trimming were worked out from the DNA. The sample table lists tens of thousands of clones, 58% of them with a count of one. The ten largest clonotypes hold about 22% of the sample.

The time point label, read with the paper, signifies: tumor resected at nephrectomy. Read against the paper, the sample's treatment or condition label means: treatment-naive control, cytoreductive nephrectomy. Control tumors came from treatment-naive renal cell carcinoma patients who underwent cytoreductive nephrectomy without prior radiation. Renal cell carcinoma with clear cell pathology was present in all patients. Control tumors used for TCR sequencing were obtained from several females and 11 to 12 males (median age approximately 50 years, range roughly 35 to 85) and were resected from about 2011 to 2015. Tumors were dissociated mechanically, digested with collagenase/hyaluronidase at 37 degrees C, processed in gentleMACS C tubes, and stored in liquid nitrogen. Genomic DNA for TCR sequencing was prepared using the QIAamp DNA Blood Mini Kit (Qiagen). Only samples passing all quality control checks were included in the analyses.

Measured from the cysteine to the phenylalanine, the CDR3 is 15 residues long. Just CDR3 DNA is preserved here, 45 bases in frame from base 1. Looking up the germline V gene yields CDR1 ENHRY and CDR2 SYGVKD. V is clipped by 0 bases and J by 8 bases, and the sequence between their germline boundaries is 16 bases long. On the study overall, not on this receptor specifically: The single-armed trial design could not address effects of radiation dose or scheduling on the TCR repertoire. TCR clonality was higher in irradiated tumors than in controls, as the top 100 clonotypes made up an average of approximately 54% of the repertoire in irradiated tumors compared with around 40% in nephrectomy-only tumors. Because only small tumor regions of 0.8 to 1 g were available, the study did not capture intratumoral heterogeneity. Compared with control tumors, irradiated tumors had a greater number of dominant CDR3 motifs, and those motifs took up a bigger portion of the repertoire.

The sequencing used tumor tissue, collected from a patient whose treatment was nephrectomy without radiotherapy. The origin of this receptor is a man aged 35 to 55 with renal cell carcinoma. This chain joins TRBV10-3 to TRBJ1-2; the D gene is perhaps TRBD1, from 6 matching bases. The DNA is TGTGCCATCAGTGAGTCCGGGCAGGGGCTTCGAGGCTACACCTTC. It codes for CAISESGQGLRGYTF.